A selection of T cell receptor beta chains follows, all from one sample in a study of T cell responses to AZD1222 COVID-19 vaccine. The repertoire was sequenced with immunoSEQ multiplex PCR; TCRdb's copy has only in-frame clones and lacks some. The table includes 110,000 to 150,000 clones, around 90% detected once. The specimen comprised peripheral blood, sampled 28 days after the second AZD1222 dose. These receptors were obtained from an adult who received the AZD1222 COVID-19 vaccine. Each CDR3 is given with its conserved first and last residue.

v_gene,j_gene,CDR3aa
TRBV10-3,TRBJ2-7,CALGQGGLEQYF
TRBV7-9,TRBJ1-1,CASSSFSGNTEAFF
TRBV30,TRBJ1-1,CAWSMITEAFF
TRBV6-5,TRBJ1-5,CASSKTTGWQPQHF
TRBV5-1,TRBJ2-7,CASSSSWTSTTYEQYF
TRBV5-1,TRBJ1-4,CASSLDGAGNEKLFF
TRBV5-4,TRBJ2-3,CASSPQRQGGTDTQYF
TRBV7-9,TRBJ1-1,CASSSQPGHRNTEAFF
TRBV5-1,TRBJ1-3,CASSRDTSGNTIYF
TRBV12-5,TRBJ2-2,CASGRREGPGGGELFF
TRBV6-1,TRBJ1-3,CASSDIYYSGNTIYF
TRBV6-5,TRBJ1-3,CASSYGGASGNTIYF
TRBV2,TRBJ1-6,CASTGTVSNSPLHF
TRBV19,TRBJ2-3,CASSLRTGFTDTQYF
TRBV18,TRBJ1-6,CASSPSGGWESPLHF
TRBV15,TRBJ2-5,CATSRGGGPQETQYF
TRBV6-5,TRBJ1-1,CASSYSGVNTEAFF
TRBV6-1,TRBJ1-1,CASSEQRRAEAFF
TRBV7-9,TRBJ1-3,CASGVGTAGNTIYF
TRBV29-1,TRBJ2-3,CSVSGNTDTQYF
TRBV12-3/TRBV12-4,TRBJ2-7,CASSIKREGRQYF
TRBV6-6,TRBJ1-5,CASSTYSVTQPQHF
TRBV7-9,TRBJ1-3,CASTPRVSGNTIYF
TRBV18,TRBJ1-2,CASSEGVGYTF
TRBV27,TRBJ1-6,CASSPGQRGSPLHF
TRBV6-5,TRBJ2-2,CASRPTGSHGELFF
TRBV10-3,TRBJ1-6,CAISGPGANSPLHF
TRBV5-1,TRBJ2-5,CASSLAESGRQETQYF
TRBV18,TRBJ1-1,CASSPFTRTGGEGTEAFF
TRBV11-3,TRBJ2-1,CASSLDGPGSYNEQFF
TRBV25-1,TRBJ1-5,CASRAGAEQPQHF
TRBV18,TRBJ1-2,CASSPDRGAGYTF
TRBV19,TRBJ1-4,CASSTRTVALNEKLFF
TRBV7-9,TRBJ2-2,CASSRAGRTGELFF
TRBV5-6,TRBJ1-2,CASSLSGQPGYTF
TRBV20-1,TRBJ1-1,CSASFGSASYLETARIF
TRBV29-1,TRBJ1-2,CSVADSGGYGYTF
TRBV7-9,TRBJ2-2,CASSPEPGGTGELFF
TRBV3-1/TRBV3-2,TRBJ1-2,CASTGNYGYTF
TRBV2,TRBJ2-3,CASSDRHSTDTQYF
TRBV7-8,TRBJ1-6,CASSLPYDRGIKNSPLHF
TRBV29-1,TRBJ1-1,CSVEGQGTEAFF
TRBV4-1,TRBJ2-4,CASSPQSYLAGVMNIQYF
TRBV5-4,TRBJ2-3,CASSLLAGAEDTQYF
TRBV2,TRBJ2-1,CASRRGGGAYNEQFF
TRBV7-2,TRBJ2-7,CASSSLAGSSYEQYF
TRBV6-5,TRBJ2-2,CASSLRTSGTGELFF
TRBV6-5,TRBJ1-5,CASKRIGGEPQHF
TRBV4-1,TRBJ2-2,CASTQGAFGELFF